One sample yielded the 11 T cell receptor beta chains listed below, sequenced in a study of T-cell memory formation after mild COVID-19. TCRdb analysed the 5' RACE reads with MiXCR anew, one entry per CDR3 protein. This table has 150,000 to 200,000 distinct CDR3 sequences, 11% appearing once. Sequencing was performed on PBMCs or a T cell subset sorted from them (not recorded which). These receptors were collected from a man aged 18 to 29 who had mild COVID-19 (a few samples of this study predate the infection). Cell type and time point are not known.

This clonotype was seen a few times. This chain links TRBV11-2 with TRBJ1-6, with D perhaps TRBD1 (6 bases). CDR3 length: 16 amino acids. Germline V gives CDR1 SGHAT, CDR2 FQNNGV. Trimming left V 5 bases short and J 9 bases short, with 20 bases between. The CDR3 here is CASSPPTSGVRSPLHF. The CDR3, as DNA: TGTGCCAGCAGCCCCCCCACGTCAGGGGTTCGTTCACCCCTCCACTTT.

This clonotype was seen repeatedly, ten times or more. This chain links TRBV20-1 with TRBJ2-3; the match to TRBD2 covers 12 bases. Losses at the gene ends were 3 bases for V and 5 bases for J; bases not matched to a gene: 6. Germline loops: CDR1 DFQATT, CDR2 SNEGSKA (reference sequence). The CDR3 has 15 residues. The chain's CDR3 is CSASRLAGGQDTQYF. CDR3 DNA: TGCAGTGCTAGTCGCCTAGCGGGGGGGCAAGATACGCAGTATTTT.

The CDR3 loop is CASSLAGTGTRTFF. The CDR3 DNA follows: TGTGCCAGCAGCTTAGCCGGGACAGGTACCCGAACTTTCTTT. The chain recombines TRBV7-9 with TRBJ1-1; 8 nucleotides match TRBD1. In germline, CDR1 is SEHNR, CDR2 FQNEAQ (reference sequence). The CDR3 is 14 amino acids. Trimming cost V 0 bases and J 12 bases; bases outside gene matches: 9.

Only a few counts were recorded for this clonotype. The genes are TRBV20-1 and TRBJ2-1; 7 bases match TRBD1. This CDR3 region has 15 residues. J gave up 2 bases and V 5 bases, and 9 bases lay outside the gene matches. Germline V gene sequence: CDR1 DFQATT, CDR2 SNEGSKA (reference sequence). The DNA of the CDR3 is TGCAGTGCTTCCAACACAGGGGTACCCTACAATGAGCAGTTCTTC. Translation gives CSASNTGVPYNEQFF.

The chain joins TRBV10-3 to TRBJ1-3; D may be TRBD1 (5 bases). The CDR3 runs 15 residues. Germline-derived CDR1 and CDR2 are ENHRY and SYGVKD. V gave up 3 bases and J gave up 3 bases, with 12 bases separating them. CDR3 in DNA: TGTGCCATCAGTGACCGTGACAGAATTGGAAACACCATATATTTT. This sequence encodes CAISDRDRIGNTIYF.

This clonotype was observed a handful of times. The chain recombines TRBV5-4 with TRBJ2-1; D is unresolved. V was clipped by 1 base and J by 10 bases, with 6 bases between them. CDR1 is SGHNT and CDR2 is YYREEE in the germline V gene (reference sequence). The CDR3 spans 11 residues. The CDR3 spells CASSLFEEQFF. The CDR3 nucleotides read TGTGCCAGCAGCTTGTTTGAGGAGCAGTTCTTC.

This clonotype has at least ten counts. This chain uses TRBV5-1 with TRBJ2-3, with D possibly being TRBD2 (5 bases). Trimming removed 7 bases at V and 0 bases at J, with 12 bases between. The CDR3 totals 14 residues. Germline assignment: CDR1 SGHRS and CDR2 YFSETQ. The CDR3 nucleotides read TGCGCCAGCCTTCGGGATACTAGCACAGATACGCAGTATTTT. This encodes CASLRDTSTDTQYF.

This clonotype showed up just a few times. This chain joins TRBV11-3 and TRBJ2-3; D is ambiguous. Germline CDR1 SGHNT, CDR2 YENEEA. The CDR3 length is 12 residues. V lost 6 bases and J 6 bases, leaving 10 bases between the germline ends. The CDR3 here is CASSSLDDTQYF. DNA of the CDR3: TGTGCCAGCAGTTCCCTGGATGATACGCAGTATTTT.

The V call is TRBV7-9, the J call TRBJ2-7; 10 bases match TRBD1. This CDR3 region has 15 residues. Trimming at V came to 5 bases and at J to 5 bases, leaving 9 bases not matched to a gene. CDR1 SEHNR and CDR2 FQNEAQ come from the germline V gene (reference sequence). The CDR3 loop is CASSPGTGARDEQYV. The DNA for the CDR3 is TGTGCCAGCAGCCCAGGGACAGGGGCGCGGGACGAGCAGTACGTC.

Here the CDR3 DNA reads TGCAGCGTTGAAGATCTGACCAGGGGCGGCTACACCTTC. Its protein product is CSVEDLTRGGYTF. V gene TRBV29-1 combines with J gene TRBJ1-2; perhaps TRBD1 as D (6 bases). The CDR3 sequence is 13 residues long. Looked up from germline, CDR1 is SQVTM and CDR2 is ANQGSEA. V dropped 0 bases and J dropped 8 bases, with 13 bases sitting between them.

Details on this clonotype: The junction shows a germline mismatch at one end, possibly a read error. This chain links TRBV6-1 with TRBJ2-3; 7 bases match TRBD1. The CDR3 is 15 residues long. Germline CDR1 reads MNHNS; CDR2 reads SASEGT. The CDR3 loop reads CASSEVTGTTDTQCF. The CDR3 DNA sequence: TGTGCCAGCAGTGAAGTGACAGGGACCACAGATACGCAGTGTTTT.